This TCR beta chain is from a study of blood T cell repertoires in COVID-19. Study context: Samples came from the United States, Italy and Spain, spanning acute and convalescent COVID-19.

Data came from immunoSEQ multiplex PCR; TCRdb stores just in-frame clones and leaves some out. The sample contains roughly 410,000 clones, 80% to 90% of which appear only once. The receptor's source is a woman aged 60 to 75 with COVID-19, enrolled during active disease. Sequenced: peripheral blood.

The CDR3 DNA follows: TGTGCCAGCAGCTTAGATTGGCAGTCCGTATATAGCAATCAGCCCCAGCATTTT. Encoded protein: CASSLDWQSVYSNQPQHF. This chain links TRBV7-4 with TRBJ1-5; the D is unclear. This CDR3 region has 18 residues. Trimming left V 1 base short and J 0 bases short, with 16 bases between. Looked up from germline, CDR1 is SGHVT and CDR2 is SQSDAQ.